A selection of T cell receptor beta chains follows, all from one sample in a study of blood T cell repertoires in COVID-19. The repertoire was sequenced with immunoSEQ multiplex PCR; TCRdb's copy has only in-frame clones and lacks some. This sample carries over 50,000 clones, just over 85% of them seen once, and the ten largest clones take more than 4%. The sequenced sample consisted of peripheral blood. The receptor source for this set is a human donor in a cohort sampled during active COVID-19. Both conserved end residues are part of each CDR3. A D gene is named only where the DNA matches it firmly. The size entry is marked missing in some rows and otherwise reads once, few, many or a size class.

CASRTSGRTTREQYF,TGTGCCAGCAGGACTAGCGGGAGAACCACTCGTGAGCAGTACTTC,TRBJ2-7,TRBD2,TRBV28,NA
CASSPTSGTTRETQYF,TGTGCCAGCAGCCCCACTAGCGGAACCACCCGGGAGACCCAGTACTTC,TRBJ2-5,TRBD2,TRBV7-2,NA
CASSLRGNQPQHF,TGCGCCAGCAGCTTGCGGGGCAATCAGCCCCAGCATTTT,TRBJ1-5,NA,TRBV5-1,NA
CASTAPWQGATEAFF,TGTGCCAGCACTGCTCCGTGGCAGGGGGCTACTGAAGCTTTCTTT,TRBJ1-1,TRBD1,TRBV28,NA
CASRRGAGGRDEQFF,TGTGCCAGCAGGCGCGGGGCGGGAGGGAGAGATGAGCAGTTCTTC,TRBJ2-1,TRBD2,TRBV2,few
CASSSRRAETGNTGELFF,TGTGCCAGCAGCTCTCGTCGTGCTGAAACGGGGAACACCGGGGAGCTGTTTTTT,TRBJ2-2,NA,TRBV7-8,NA
CAWSASGRIGIQYF,TGTGCCTGGAGTGCTAGCGGGAGAATCGGCATTCAGTACTTC,TRBJ2-4,TRBD2,TRBV30,NA
CASSETSGRGYEQYF,TGTGCCAGCAGTGAGACTAGCGGGAGGGGCTACGAGCAGTACTTC,TRBJ2-7,TRBD2,TRBV28,NA
CASSQTGLGGNEQFF,TGCGCCAGCAGCCAGACGGGACTAGGGGGCAATGAGCAGTTCTTC,TRBJ2-1,TRBD2,TRBV4-1,NA
CASPGQGERPQHF,TGTGCCAGCCCCGGACAGGGAGAGAGGCCCCAGCATTTT,TRBJ1-5,NA,TRBV21-1,NA
CSASTGTNEKLFF,TGCAGCGCCTCAACGGGGACTAATGAAAAACTGTTTTTT,TRBJ1-4,NA,TRBV29-1,NA
CASSYLTGYEQYF,TGTGCCAGCAGTTACCTGACAGGGTACGAGCAGTACTTC,TRBJ2-7,TRBD1,TRBV6-6,NA
CASSSRTGVDEQYF,TGTGCCAGCAGCTCGAGGACAGGGGTGGACGAGCAGTACTTC,TRBJ2-7,TRBD1,TRBV5-6,once
CASSSDSQNTIYF,TGTGCCAGCAGCTCCGATTCCCAGAACACCATATATTTT,TRBJ1-3,NA,TRBV7-2,NA
CASSLHVSGNTIYF,TGTGCCAGCAGCTTACATGTCTCTGGAAACACCATATATTTT,TRBJ1-3,NA,TRBV11-2,NA
CASSPRDPGNTIYF,TGTGCCAGTAGTCCCCGGGATCCTGGAAACACCATATATTTT,TRBJ1-3,NA,TRBV19,few
CASRSPEGRSTDTQYF,TGTGCCAGTAGAAGTCCCGAGGGCAGGAGCACAGATACGCAGTATTTT,TRBJ2-3,NA,TRBV19,NA
CASSLRPGGLWVAGELFF,TGTGCCAGCAGCTTAAGACCAGGCGGGTTGTGGGTGGCCGGGGAGCTGTTTTTT,TRBJ2-2,NA,TRBV7-2,NA
CASSSSDAVKQYF,TGTGCCAGCAGTTCATCGGATGCGGTCAAGCAGTACTTC,TRBJ2-7,NA,TRBV28,NA
CASSSTRQASGYTF,TGTGCCAGCAGCTCCACCCGACAGGCCTCTGGCTACACCTTC,TRBJ1-2,NA,TRBV11-1,NA
CASSFTGGAGANVLTF,TGCGCCAGCAGTTTTACAGGGGGCGCTGGGGCCAACGTCCTGACTTTC,TRBJ2-6,TRBD1,TRBV10-2,NA
CASSPGQGLGGSPRDIQYF,TGTGCCAGCAGCCCCGGACAGGGCCTCGGTGGTAGCCCCCGGGACATTCAGTACTTC,TRBJ2-4,TRBD1,TRBV7-6,NA
CASSQGLAGGPLSYEQYF,TGTGCCAGCAGCCAAGGTCTAGCGGGAGGCCCCTTATCCTACGAGCAGTACTTC,TRBJ2-7,TRBD2,TRBV3-1/TRBV3-2,few
CASSTRFTSGSNEQFF,TGTGCCAGCAGCACAAGGTTCACTAGCGGGAGCAATGAGCAGTTCTTC,TRBJ2-1,TRBD2,TRBV7-2,NA
CASQGSSYEQYF,TGTGCCAGCCAGGGGAGCTCCTACGAGCAGTACTTC,TRBJ2-7,NA,TRBV6-6,NA
CASSLMTGSPSNYGYTF,TGCGCCAGCAGCTTGATGACAGGCTCCCCTTCTAACTATGGCTACACCTTC,TRBJ1-2,NA,TRBV5-1,many
CASSSKHGLDTQYF,TGTGCCAGCAGCTCCAAGCATGGGCTTGATACGCAGTATTTT,TRBJ2-3,NA,TRBV11-1,NA
CSVEMRTASGGAFF,TGCAGCGTTGAGATGAGGACGGCCTCAGGGGGAGCTTTCTTT,TRBJ1-1,TRBD1,TRBV29-1,once